The 20 T cell receptor beta chains given below trace back to one sample, sequenced in a study of T cells after yellow fever vaccination (dated by TCRdb to between 2018 and 2021). Libraries came from 5' RACE. The sequencer was an Illumina HiSeq 2500. The raw public reads went through TCRdb reprocessing: fastp at Q25, MiXCR clone calling, in-frame beta chains kept. Duplicate CDR3 protein sequences are folded into a single record with the most common DNA and genes. Here the sample has around 50,000 distinct CDR3 sequences; roughly 7% occur a single time. The top ten constitute approximately 28% of the sample. In light of the paper, this sample's treatment or condition label describes: live attenuated yellow fever vaccine strain. The sample consisted of CD8+ T cells sorted from PBMCs, taken more than 13 days after the first yellow fever vaccination. Every receptor here comes from a man between 18 and 29 years old who received the YFV17D yellow fever vaccine.

This clonotype was detected many times. This chain connects TRBV15 to TRBJ1-2, with 11 bases lining up with TRBD1. The junction had 10 bases not matched to a gene; V was cut back by 5 bases and J by 8 bases. The CDR3 loop spans 15 amino acids. Per germline, CDR1 LNHNV and CDR2 YYDKDF (reference sequence). CDR3 nucleotides: TGTGCCACCAGCGAAGGCCGGGACAGGGGGAACGGCTACACCTTC. The encoded protein is CATSEGRDRGNGYTF.

Comments on this clonotype: Since a much larger clone is just one base distant, this may be a read error. The chain employs TRBV4-1 and TRBJ2-5; perhaps D is TRBD1 or TRBD2 (5 bases each). Germline-derived CDR1 and CDR2 are MGHRA and YSYEKL. This CDR3 is built from 16 residues. The CDR3 DNA reads as TGCACCAGCAGCCAATTCAGAGGGGCAGATCAAGAGACCCAGTACTTC. Its translation is CTSSQFRGADQETQYF.

This clonotype was counted many times. The J gene is TRBJ1-5, the V gene TRBV6-2 or TRBV6-3; D possibly corresponds to TRBD1 (5 bases). The CDR3 sequence is 13 residues long. V shed 5 bases and J shed 7 bases, with 12 bases lying between them. Germline-derived CDR1 and CDR2 are MNHEY and SVGEGT. The CDR3 loop reads CASSPRVLQPQHF. CDR3 in DNA: TGTGCCAGCAGTCCCAGGGTGTTGCAGCCCCAGCATTTT.

The table lists this clonotype with many counts. This chain uses TRBV4-3 with TRBJ1-1; 7 bases line up with TRBD1. This CDR3 is built from 17 residues. The germline V gene encodes CDR1 LGHNA and CDR2 YSLEER. V lost 1 base to trimming and J lost 7 bases; unmatched junction nucleotides: 15. The CDR3 nucleotides are TGCGCCAGCAGCCAAGGTGTACTGACCGGGACAGAACTTGAAGCTTTCTTT. Amino acids: CASSQGVLTGTELEAFF.

This chain connects TRBV12-3 or TRBV12-4 to TRBJ2-7; D uncertain. The CDR3 is made up of 13 amino acids. CDR3 nucleotide sequence: TGTACCATCAGTTTTACCGACTCCTACGAGCAGTACTTC. The encoded protein is CTISFTDSYEQYF.

This clonotype was observed at least ten times. The chain carries TRBV12-3 or TRBV12-4 and TRBJ2-3; D is ambiguous. This CDR3 spans 14 amino acids. V was shortened by 1 base and J by 5 bases, with 10 bases between the two germline ends. CDR3 loop: CASSLVRAVDTQYF. The CDR3 DNA sequence: TGTGCCAGCAGTTTAGTCCGGGCGGTAGATACGCAGTATTTT.

On this clonotype: This clone may be a read error of a much larger clone one base away. V gene TRBV28 combines with J gene TRBJ2-5; TRBD2 might be the D (6 bases). The germline V gene has CDR1 MDHEN and CDR2 SYDVKM. The CDR3 is 15 amino acids. V was cut by 5 bases and J by 5 bases, with 18 bases left in between. CDR3 nucleotides: TGTGCCAGCAGTCTGATACAGGAGGGCTCGGAGACCCAGTACTTC. This gives the protein CASSLIQEGSETQYF.

To note about this clonotype: A much larger clone sits a single nucleotide away, making a read error possible. The J gene is TRBJ2-5, the V gene TRBV10-3; D is perhaps TRBD2 (5 bases). From germline, CDR1 is ENHRY and CDR2 SYGVKD. This CDR3 contains 14 residues. The CDR3 loop is CSISEGIQAETQYF. The DNA of the CDR3 is TGTTCCATCAGTGAGGGTATTCAGGCGGAGACCCAGTACTTC.

The V call is TRBV4-2, the J call TRBJ1-5, with D possibly TRBD1 on 6 matching bases. This CDR3 contains 16 residues. Germline assignment: CDR1 LGHNA and CDR2 YNFKEQ. V lost 4 bases and J lost 7, with 20 bases in between. In DNA, the CDR3 is TGTGCCAGCAGCCCTCCAGTACAGGGTTTGGTCCAGCCCCAGCATTTT. Its translation is CASSPPVQGLVQPQHF.

This clonotype occurred many times. This chain connects TRBV6-5 to TRBJ1-5; tentatively, D is TRBD1 (5 bases). CDR3 length equals 14 residues. Trimming shortened V by 5 bases and J by 5 bases, and 13 bases separated the two germline ends. Germline CDR1 and CDR2: MNHEY and SVGAGI. CDR3 loop: CASSPGYSDQPQHF. CDR3 coding DNA: TGTGCCAGCAGTCCAGGGTATTCGGATCAGCCCCAGCATTTT.

This clonotype was observed many times. The CDR3 is CASSLGTDNTEAFF. In DNA, the CDR3 is TGTGCCAGCAGCTTAGGGACAGATAACACTGAAGCTTTCTTT. The genes are TRBV11-1 and TRBJ1-1; tentatively, D is TRBD1 (6 bases). Deletions cut 1 base from V and 2 bases from J, with 8 bases between. The CDR3 is 14 amino acids. Germline CDR1 and CDR2: SGHAT and FQDESV (reference sequence).

This clonotype occurred many times. The genes are TRBV5-1 and TRBJ1-4, with D uncertain. Germline lookup yields CDR1 SGHRS and CDR2 YFSETQ. This CDR3 region has 14 residues. Trimming took 0 bases from V and 4 from J, leaving 7 bases between them. CDR3 amino acids: CASSLEPINEKLFF. The CDR3 DNA sequence: TGCGCCAGCAGCTTGGAGCCGATTAATGAAAAACTGTTTTTT.

This clonotype has more than one count but fewer than ten. V usage is TRBV7-9 and J usage is TRBJ2-7; D is perhaps TRBD1 or TRBD2 (5 bases each). Germline CDR1 SEHNR, CDR2 FQNEAQ (reference sequence). CDR3 length: 13 amino acids. Between the trimmed V and J ends, which lost 3 bases and 5 bases, there was a span of 11 bases. This chain's CDR3 is CASSFRGLDEQYF. The CDR3 region has the DNA TGTGCCAGCAGCTTTCGGGGCCTCGACGAGCAGTACTTC.

This clonotype was counted many times. This chain links TRBV5-1 with TRBJ2-1; possibly TRBD1 for D (6 bases). Germline-derived CDR1 and CDR2 are SGHRS and YFSETQ. This CDR3 has 11 residues. The V gene lost 8 bases and the J gene lost 7 bases, with 10 bases spanning the gap. The CDR3 sequence: CARWGPNEQFF. The CDR3 DNA reads as TGCGCCAGGTGGGGGCCGAATGAGCAGTTCTTC. The full variable domain, with the rest looked up from reference TRBV5-1 and TRBJ2-1, is KAGVTQTPRYLIKTRGQQVTLSCSPISGHRSVSWYQQTPGQGLQFLFEYFSETQRNKGNFPGRFSGRQFSNSRSEMNVSTLELGDSALYLCARWGPNEQFFGPGTRLTVL.

This clonotype showed up just a few times. V gene TRBV7-9 combines with J gene TRBJ2-1, with 9 bases aligning to TRBD1. Germline V CDR1 and CDR2: SEHNR, FQNEAQ (reference sequence). V lost 6 bases and J lost 7; bases outside the gene matches: 10. The CDR3 contains 15 residues. CDR3 DNA sequence: TGTGCCAGCAGTTCACCCGGGACAGGGCTGAATGAGCAGTTCTTC. It yields the protein CASSSPGTGLNEQFF.

This clonotype was detected many times. The chain has TRBV7-2 and TRBJ1-5; the D is unclear. This CDR3 spans 13 amino acids. The V and J ends lost 5 bases and 5 bases respectively, with 10 bases between them. Germline V gene lookup returns CDR1 SGHTA and CDR2 FQGNSA. The CDR3 is CASSTRDYQPQHF. CDR3 coding DNA: TGTGCCAGCAGCACCCGGGATTATCAGCCCCAGCATTTT. Complete variable domain (other parts from reference TRBV7-2 and TRBJ1-5): GAGVSQSPSNKVTEKGKDVELRCDPISGHTALYWYRQSLGQGLEFLIYFQGNSAPDKSGLPSDRFSAERTGGSVSTLTIQRTQQEDSAVYLCASSTRDYQPQHFGDGTRLSIL.

DNA of the CDR3: TGTGCCAGCACCCGGCATGGGGCGGACACTGAAGCTTTCTTT. Protein: CASTRHGADTEAFF. The chain couples TRBV7-6 to TRBJ1-1, with D possibly being TRBD1 (5 bases). Germline V gene lookup returns CDR1 SGHVS and CDR2 FNYEAQ. V dropped 7 bases and J dropped 3 bases, with 15 bases sitting between them. This CDR3 contains 14 residues. The full variable domain, with the rest looked up from reference TRBV7-6 and TRBJ1-1, is GAGVSQSPRYKVTKRGQDVALRCDPISGHVSLYWYRQALGQGPEFLTYFNYEAQQDKSGLPNDRFSAERPEGSISTLTIQRTEQRDSAMYRCASTRHGADTEAFFGQGTRLTVV.

The chain recombines TRBV5-1 with TRBJ1-1; D uncertain. The CDR3 totals 13 residues. Germline V gene data show CDR1 as SGHRS and CDR2 as YFSETQ. The V and J ends lost 4 bases and 6 bases respectively, with 13 bases between them. The CDR3 spells CASSAGISPEAFF. The DNA of the CDR3 is TGCGCCAGCAGCGCCGGGATTTCCCCTGAAGCTTTCTTT.

This clonotype was observed at least ten times. The chain couples TRBV25-1 to TRBJ2-3; 9 nucleotides line up with TRBD2. V lost 0 bases and J lost 1; bases outside the gene matches: 5. Germline loops: CDR1 MGHDK, CDR2 SYGVNS. This CDR3 has 17 residues. CDR3 loop: CASSEYSSSGGTDTQYF. The CDR3 nucleotides read TGTGCCAGCAGTGAATACTCGTCTAGCGGGGGCACAGATACGCAGTATTTT.

The table lists this clonotype with many counts. V usage is TRBV29-1 and J usage is TRBJ2-3; D call uncertain. The germline V gene encodes CDR1 SQVTM and CDR2 ANQGSEA. Trimming shortened V by 7 bases and J by 2 bases, and 13 bases separated the two germline ends. The CDR3 totals 13 residues. Written as DNA, the CDR3 is TGCAGCGGAGCTGGGGTCACCACAGATACGCAGTATTTT. Its translation is CSGAGVTTDTQYF.